One sample yielded the 13 T cell receptor beta chains listed below, sequenced in a study of regulatory T cells in long-lasting Graves disease (dated by TCRdb to the early 2020s). The label giving this sample's time point can be read as: persistent/refractory GD, antithyroid drugs over 5 years with positive TRAb. For both TCR sequencing and RNA sequencing, RNA was extracted from PBMCs in TRIzol. Receptor amplification or capture employed multiplex PCR. The sequencer was an Illumina HiSeq 4000. To build TCR beta libraries, CDR3 regions were amplified by Arm-PCR using iRepertoire HTBI primers. The raw public data were reprocessed by TCRdb itself: fastp quality trimming at Q25, MiXCR clonotype calling, in-frame beta chains only. Rows matching on CDR3 protein sequence are summarized as one entry with the most common DNA and genes. For this sample the table gives hundreds of thousands of distinct CDR3 sequences, of which about a fifth were detected only once. The ten largest clones add up to 7% to 9% of the sample.

The sequences come from peripheral blood mononuclear cells (PBMCs), collected when the disease was refractory, from a patient treated with antithyroid drugs. These receptors all come from a female donor with Graves disease.

Of note for this clonotype: Just one base apart from a much larger clone, this may be a read error. The chain employs TRBV7-8 and TRBJ1-4, with D uncertain. CDR3 length: 16 residues. In germline, CDR1 is SGHVS, CDR2 FQNEAQ. The CDR3, as DNA: TGTGCCAGCACCCAGACCACAGATCCAACTAATGAAGAACTGTTTTTT. This sequence encodes CASTQTTDPTNEELFF.

This sequence joins TRBV6-1 and TRBJ2-4, with 10 bases fitting TRBD1. Germline CDR1 and CDR2: MNHNS and SASEGT. The CDR3 has 13 amino acids. V dropped 6 bases and J dropped 11; count of bases not matched to a gene: 7. The CDR3 nucleotides are TGTGCCAGCAGCAGGGGACAGGGGTCGTTTCAGTACTTC. It codes for CASSRGQGSFQYF.

This chain connects TRBV28 to TRBJ2-7, with 12 nucleotides matching TRBD2. The CDR3 is made up of 18 amino acids. Germline V CDR1 and CDR2: MDHEN, SYDVKM. Germline trimming cut 5 bases from V and 0 bases from J; bases unmatched to any gene: 11. The CDR3 coding sequence is TGTGCCAGCAGTCCGCTGACTAGCGGGGGCCTCAGCTCCTACGAGCAGTACTTC. As protein: CASSPLTSGGLSSYEQYF.

This clonotype occurred many times. This sequence joins TRBV28 and TRBJ1-5; TRBD1 matches 7 bases. V dropped 6 bases and J dropped 5; count of bases not matched to a gene: 13. In germline, CDR1 is MDHEN, CDR2 SYDVKM. This CDR3 spans 16 amino acids. The CDR3 sequence is CASSGSGTVRDQPQHF. CDR3 DNA sequence: TGTGCCAGCAGCGGCTCCGGGACAGTTCGGGATCAGCCCCAGCATTTT.

This chain links TRBV9 with TRBJ2-7, with TRBD2 identical over 8 bases. CDR3 length: 15 residues. The V segment lost 1 base and the J segment 0 bases; nucleotides outside the gene matches: 3. Germline V gene lookup returns CDR1 SGDLS and CDR2 YYNGEE. The CDR3 DNA reads as TGTGCCAGCAGCGTAAGTAGCGGGGTCTCCTACGAGCAGTACTTC. This codes for CASSVSSGVSYEQYF.

The table lists this clonotype with a few counts. V usage is TRBV9 and J usage is TRBJ2-7; 9 positions match TRBD1. The trim removed 0 bases at V and 2 bases at J, leaving 6 bases unmatched. Germline V gene data show CDR1 as SGDLS and CDR2 as YYNGEE. The CDR3 runs to 16 residues. CDR3 DNA sequence: TGTGCCAGCAGCGTAGGGGGACAGGGACTGCCCTACGAGCAGTACTTC. This encodes CASSVGGQGLPYEQYF. Together with reference TRBV9 and TRBJ2-7, the CDR3 gives the full variable domain: DSGVTQTPKHLITATGQRVTLRCSPRSGDLSVYWYQQSLDQGLQFLIQYYNGEERAKGNILERFSAQQFPDLHSELNLSSLELGDSALYFCASSVGGQGLPYEQYFGPGTRLTVT.

This chain's CDR3 is CASSLDVWQQNTEAFF. CDR3 in DNA: TGCGCCAGCAGCTTGGATGTTTGGCAGCAGAACACTGAAGCTTTCTTT. The chain carries TRBV5-1 and TRBJ1-1; D is unresolved. Germline CDR1 reads SGHRS; CDR2 reads YFSETQ. V lost 0 bases and J 1 base, leaving 13 bases between the germline ends. The CDR3 runs to 16 residues. The complete variable domain, with remaining parts taken from reference TRBV5-1 and TRBJ1-1, reads KAGVTQTPRYLIKTRGQQVTLSCSPISGHRSVSWYQQTPGQGLQFLFEYFSETQRNKGNFPGRFSGRQFSNSRSEMNVSTLELGDSALYLCASSLDVWQQNTEAFFGQGTRLTVV.

The sample holds many counts of this clonotype. V and J are TRBV30 and TRBJ1-1; D is possibly TRBD1 (5 bases). With 2 bases removed from V and 5 bases from J, the gap between germline ends came to 12 bases. The CDR3 totals 13 residues. CDR1 GTSNPN and CDR2 SVGIG come from the germline V gene (reference sequence). The CDR3 region is CAWSSSGRTEAFF. The CDR3 DNA reads as TGTGCCTGGAGTAGCTCAGGGCGAACTGAAGCTTTCTTT.

This clonotype was counted many times. V is TRBV3-1 and J is TRBJ2-5, with TRBD2 identical over 11 bases. The CDR3 runs to 15 residues. The J segment lost 4 bases and the V segment lost 0 bases, leaving 1 base of the junction unmatched. Germline CDR1 and CDR2: LGHDT and YNNKEL (reference sequence). This CDR3 is CASSQDGTSGETQYF. CDR3 DNA sequence: TGTGCCAGCAGCCAAGACGGGACTAGCGGAGAGACCCAGTACTTC.

This clonotype was seen a handful of times. This chain joins TRBV28 and TRBJ2-7, with D perhaps being TRBD1 or TRBD2 (7 bases each). CDR1 and CDR2 from the germline V gene are MDHEN and SYDVKM. The CDR3 runs 14 residues. Trimming took off 5 bases at V and 2 bases at J, with 13 bases between the two ends. This CDR3 is CASSQGGDTYEQYF. CDR3 coding DNA: TGTGCCAGCAGTCAGGGGGGGGACACCTACGAGCAGTACTTC.

This clonotype was observed a few times. The V call is TRBV20-1, the J call TRBJ1-4, with D uncertain. The ends were cut back, 6 bases at V and 7 bases at J, with 18 bases in the middle. This CDR3 is built from 14 residues. Germline-derived CDR1 and CDR2 are DFQATT and SNEGSKA (reference sequence). CDR3 region: CSAKNTAAGEKLFF. In nucleotides, the CDR3 is TGCAGTGCAAAAAACACAGCCGCTGGTGAAAAACTGTTTTTT.

This clonotype has a handful of counts. The chain combines TRBV20-1 with TRBJ1-1, with D possibly being TRBD1 (5 bases). V was clipped by 5 bases and J by 0 bases, with 10 bases between them. This CDR3 is built from 13 residues. The germline gives CDR1 DFQATT, CDR2 SNEGSKA (reference sequence). The CDR3 DNA reads as TGCAGTGCTGGACAAGCCTTGAACACTGAAGCTTTCTTT. This encodes CSAGQALNTEAFF.

This clonotype has more than one count but fewer than ten. The CDR3 region has the DNA TGTGCCAGCAGCTTACCACTTGCAACTAATGAAAAACTGTTTTTT. Its protein product is CASSLPLATNEKLFF. The genes are TRBV7-9 and TRBJ1-4; D unclear. This CDR3 comprises 15 residues. Germline V CDR1 and CDR2: SEHNR, FQNEAQ (reference sequence). V was clipped by 2 bases and J by 0 bases, with 7 bases between them.